This paragraph reports one T cell receptor (beta chain). Antigen specificity is unknown. The CDR3 consists of 12 residues. V was clipped by 5 bases and J by 8 bases, with 10 bases between them. The germline V gene has CDR1 SGHTA and CDR2 FQGNSA. Primers for the PCR totalled 60 Vbeta and 13 Jbeta. Repertoires were generated with immunoSEQ multiplex PCR, while TCRdb's copy carries only in-frame clones and drops some. The sample lists 30,000 to 45,000 clones, nearly 55% occurring once. This sample is part of a study of cytomegalovirus exposure and HLA in healthy donors. Study results and caveats: Common viral pathogens (according to a later analysis) appeared linked to several of the most significant clusters. For TCR beta chains, V- and J-gene trimming was later linked to a missense DCLRE1C variant. One cluster of highly shared sequence variants probably arose as a sequencing artifact. A later analysis found that most CMV-associated TCR beta chains appeared HLA-restricted.

The clonotype originates from a woman in her forties in good health and CMV-seropositive. The rearrangement uses TRBV7-2 and TRBJ2-4; D possibly corresponds to TRBD2 (6 bases). What was sequenced was PBMCs. In DNA form, the CDR3 reads TGTGCCAGCAGCACTGCGGGATACATTCAGTACTTC. Encoded protein: CASSTAGYIQYF.